This passage covers 29 T cell receptor beta chains from one sample sequenced in a study of CD8 T cells in Susac syndrome. RNA totalling about 0.45 to 1 ug underwent reverse transcription with random hexamers. One entry per CDR3 protein, called by TCRdb with MiXCR from the immunoSEQ multiplex PCR reads. The sample contains some 120,000 distinct CDR3 sequences, 90% to 95% of which appear only once. The sequenced sample consisted of CD8+ T cells from PBMCs. Every receptor here comes from a human donor with multiple sclerosis.

The gene calls are TRBV20-1 and TRBJ2-1; a possible D gene is TRBD2 (6 bases). The CDR3 totals 15 residues. CDR1 is DFQATT, CDR2 SNEGSKA, per germline (reference sequence). V lost 6 bases, J lost 6 bases, and 21 bases lay in between. CDR3 nucleotide sequence: TGCAGTGCCCCAAAAATGGGGCGGGATAGCAATGAGCAGTTCTTC. Protein: CSAPKMGRDSNEQFF.

V usage is TRBV30 and J usage is TRBJ1-2, with a possible D match to TRBD1 (6 bases). CDR3 length: 13 residues. The V end was cut by 2 bases, the J end by 8 bases, with 15 bases between. Germline V gives CDR1 GTSNPN, CDR2 SVGIG (reference sequence). The CDR3 DNA is TGTGCCTGGAGTTCCACAGGGTCGTGGGGCTACACCTTC. Translating gives CAWSSTGSWGYTF. The full variable domain, rest sourced from reference TRBV30 and TRBJ1-2, is SQTIHQWPATLVQPVGSPLSLECTVEGTSNPNLYWYRQAAGRGLQLLFYSVGIGQISSEVPQNLSASRPQDRQFILSSKKLLLSDSGFYLCAWSSTGSWGYTFGSGTRLTVV.

This clonotype has ten or more counts. This sequence joins TRBV7-9 and TRBJ2-5; D might be TRBD2 (5 bases). The germline V gene has CDR1 SEHNR and CDR2 FQNEAQ (reference sequence). The ends were cut back, 3 bases at V and 4 bases at J, with 6 bases in the middle. This CDR3 spans 12 amino acids. The CDR3 region is CASSFGGETQYF. The CDR3 bases are TGTGCCAGCAGCTTTGGAGGAGAGACCCAGTACTTC.

The rearrangement uses TRBV6-2 or TRBV6-3 and TRBJ2-7; D perhaps matches TRBD2 (5 bases). The CDR3 loop spans 15 amino acids. V lost 4 bases, J lost 0 bases, and 13 bases lay in between. In germline, CDR1 is MNHEY, CDR2 SVGEGT. The DNA for the CDR3 is TGTGCCAGCAGTTTCTCCGGGGAGAGCTCCTACGAGCAGTACTTC. Translating it yields CASSFSGESSYEQYF.

This chain joins TRBV12-3 or TRBV12-4 and TRBJ1-1; no definite D call. V lost 6 bases and J lost 2, with 7 bases in between. This CDR3 has 12 residues. The CDR3: CASRLINTEAFF. The CDR3 DNA sequence: TGTGCCAGCAGACTTATTAACACTGAAGCTTTCTTT.

The chain uses TRBV6-2 or TRBV6-3 and TRBJ2-5; no definite D call. In germline, CDR1 is MNHEY, CDR2 SVGEGT. V lost 7 bases to trimming and J lost 4 bases, with 4 bases between them. The CDR3 covers 10 residues. CDR3 region: CASTGETQYF. The CDR3 DNA reads TGTGCCAGCACTGGAGAGACCCAGTACTTC.

The rearrangement uses TRBV6-5 and TRBJ2-1, with TRBD2 matching 7 bases. The CDR3 runs 15 residues. With 2 bases clipped from V and 8 bases from J, the junction kept 9 bases outside the gene matches. Germline V gene data show CDR1 as MNHEY and CDR2 as SVGAGI. The CDR3: CASSYRDGGIDEQFF. CDR3 nucleotide sequence: TGTGCCAGCAGTTACCGGGACGGGGGGATCGATGAGCAGTTCTTC.

The V and J genes are TRBV12-3 or TRBV12-4 and TRBJ2-5, with 11 bases aligning to TRBD2. V trimming: 6 bases; J trimming: 1 base; junction bases outside the gene matches: 7. The CDR3 is 16 residues long. In DNA, the CDR3 is TGTGCCAGCAGCTCCTTTACTAGCGGGAGCCAAGAGACCCAGTACTTC. It is translated as CASSSFTSGSQETQYF.

The chain is built from TRBV4-2 and TRBJ1-2; 8 nucleotides line up with TRBD1. The CDR3 runs to 16 residues. Germline V lookup: CDR1 LGHNA, CDR2 YNFKEQ. Trimming at V came to 2 bases and at J to 1 base, leaving 6 bases not matched to a gene. The CDR3 reads CASSQQTGGDNYGYTF. Here the CDR3 DNA reads TGTGCCAGCAGCCAACAAACAGGGGGTGATAACTATGGCTACACCTTC.

The gene calls are TRBV15 and TRBJ2-7, with TRBD2 identical over 10 bases. From germline, CDR1 is LNHNV and CDR2 YYDKDF (reference sequence). J gave up 3 bases and V 0 bases, and 2 bases lay outside the gene matches. This CDR3 is built from 15 residues. In DNA form, the CDR3 reads TGTGCCACCAGCAGAGATCGGACTAGCGGCTACGAGCAGTACTTC. Protein product: CATSRDRTSGYEQYF.

This chain joins TRBV13 and TRBJ2-2, with TRBD2 as a possible D gene (6 bases). Deletions cut 3 bases from V and 9 bases from J, with 14 bases between. The CDR3 runs to 14 residues. Germline V gene data show CDR1 as PRHDT and CDR2 as FYEKMQ (reference sequence). This chain's CDR3 is CASSFGTLERELFF. The DNA for the CDR3 is TGTGCCAGCAGCTTCGGGACTCTCGAGCGGGAGCTGTTTTTT.

The chain carries TRBV3-1 and TRBJ1-2; D gene unclear. The CDR3 loop spans 15 amino acids. Germline V gene sequence: CDR1 LGHDT, CDR2 YNNKEL (reference sequence). The V and J ends lost 4 bases and 6 bases respectively, with 18 bases between them. This chain's CDR3 is CASSLTTHNRDGYTF. In nucleotides, the CDR3 is TGTGCCAGCAGCCTAACAACGCACAATAGGGATGGCTACACCTTC.

This chain uses TRBV5-1 with TRBJ1-2; tentative D call: TRBD1 (6 bases). CDR1 is SGHRS, CDR2 YFSETQ, per germline. V was cut by 0 bases and J by 4 bases, with 16 bases left in between. The CDR3 is 16 residues long. CDR3 DNA: TGCGCCAGCAGCTTGGCCAGCGGGGGGCCTACCTATGGCTACACCTTC. As protein: CASSLASGGPTYGYTF.

The chain is built from TRBV7-9 and TRBJ2-4, with D possibly matching TRBD1 (5 bases). This CDR3 region has 15 residues. The germline CDR1 and CDR2 sequences are SEHNR and FQNEAQ (reference sequence). V dropped 4 bases and J dropped 5 bases, with 15 bases sitting between them. The CDR3 is CASSSIQEDENIQYF. The CDR3 bases are TGTGCCAGCAGCTCAATACAGGAAGATGAAAACATTCAGTACTTC.

The chain joins TRBV10-3 to TRBJ2-7; D might be TRBD2 (5 bases). V gave up 6 bases and J gave up 0 bases, with 15 bases separating them. The CDR3 loop spans 15 amino acids. The germline V gene has CDR1 ENHRY and CDR2 SYGVKD. The CDR3 here is CAIRLEAGFSYEQYF. The CDR3 coding sequence is TGTGCCATCAGACTGGAGGCGGGTTTCTCCTACGAGCAGTACTTC.

The chain links TRBV4-3 to TRBJ2-1; perhaps TRBD2 as D (6 bases). Germline V CDR1 and CDR2: LGHNA, YSLEER. V lost 1 base and J lost 4, with 14 bases in between. The CDR3 covers 16 residues. The CDR3 sequence: CASSQGASVDYNEQFF. The DNA of the CDR3 is TGCGCCAGCAGCCAAGGGGCTAGCGTGGATTACAATGAGCAGTTCTTC.

J is TRBJ2-5 and V is TRBV15, with a weak D call TRBD2 (5 bases). CDR1 is LNHNV and CDR2 is YYDKDF in the germline V gene (reference sequence). This CDR3 contains 15 residues. The V end was cut by 4 bases, the J end by 1 base, with 13 bases between. CDR3 amino acids: CATSKPADPQETQYF. The CDR3 DNA reads TGTGCCACCAGCAAACCAGCGGACCCCCAAGAGACCCAGTACTTC.

The chain has TRBV5-1 and TRBJ2-1, with D perhaps TRBD1 (7 bases). Trimming left V 6 bases short and J 0 bases short, with 13 bases between. The CDR3 contains 15 residues. The germline V gene encodes CDR1 SGHRS and CDR2 YFSETQ. The CDR3 nucleotides read TGCGCCAGCACCCCAGGGGGGCACTCCTACAATGAGCAGTTCTTC. As protein: CASTPGGHSYNEQFF.

The V call is TRBV5-6, the J call TRBJ2-7, with D uncertain. V lost 1 base, J lost 0 bases, and 5 bases lay in between. CDR3 length equals 13 residues. CDR1 SGHDT and CDR2 YYEEEE come from the germline V gene. For the CDR3, the DNA is TGTGCCAGCAGCTTGTGGAACTCCTACGAGCAGTACTTC. This translates into CASSLWNSYEQYF.

This clonotype was picked up one time. The chain carries TRBV19 and TRBJ1-1; the D gene is possibly TRBD1 (5 bases). Germline V gene data show CDR1 as LNHDA and CDR2 as SQIVND (reference sequence). Trimming removed 8 bases at V and 1 base at J, with 11 bases between. The CDR3 extends over 13 amino acids. The CDR3 nucleotides read TGTGCCAGTGAGGGGCAGACGAACACTGAAGCTTTCTTT. Its protein product is CASEGQTNTEAFF. Variable domain in full (rest from reference TRBV19 and TRBJ1-1): DGGITQSPKYLFRKEGQNVTLSCEQNLNHDAMYWYRQDPGQGLRLIYYSQIVNDFQKGDIAEGYSVSREKKESFPLTVTSAQKNPTAFYLCASEGQTNTEAFFGQGTRLTVV.

The rearrangement joins TRBV5-4 to TRBJ1-2; a weak D match, TRBD1 (5 bases). This CDR3 has 16 residues. Per germline, CDR1 SGHNT and CDR2 YYREEE (reference sequence). V lost 3 bases, J lost 8 bases, and 23 bases lay in between. The CDR3 region is CASSWVGDGAVGGYTF. The CDR3 coding sequence is TGTGCCAGCAGCTGGGTGGGGGACGGAGCTGTAGGGGGCTACACCTTC.

This chain's CDR3 is CASSHGGSHEQYF. The CDR3 DNA reads TGTGCCAGCAGCCACGGCGGGAGCCACGAGCAGTACTTC. V usage is TRBV27 and J usage is TRBJ2-7; 7 nucleotides match TRBD2. V dropped 6 bases and J dropped 5; count of bases not matched to a gene: 7. The germline V gene has CDR1 MNHEY and CDR2 SMNVEV (reference sequence). This CDR3 spans 13 amino acids.

This chain uses TRBV20-1 with TRBJ2-3; D possibly corresponds to TRBD1 (6 bases). From germline, CDR1 is DFQATT and CDR2 SNEGSKA (reference sequence). Trimming stripped 6 bases from V and 6 bases from J, with 16 bases between. The CDR3 contains 13 residues. The CDR3 is CSANDRIDDTQYF. DNA of the CDR3: TGCAGTGCAAACGACAGGATCGACGATACGCAGTATTTT.

CDR3 coding DNA: TGTGCCTGGACTGAGGCTAACCACAATGAGCAGTTCTTC. Protein product: CAWTEANHNEQFF. The rearrangement links TRBV30 to TRBJ2-1; D unresolved. Per germline, CDR1 GTSNPN and CDR2 SVGIG (reference sequence). The CDR3 has 13 residues. The V and J ends lost 4 bases and 5 bases respectively, with 12 bases between them.

This chain joins TRBV12-3 or TRBV12-4 and TRBJ1-1; D not resolved. V was trimmed by 4 bases and J by 4 bases, leaving 7 bases between them. The CDR3 sequence is 12 residues long. CDR3 DNA sequence: TGTGCCAGCAGTTACGGTTCCACTGAAGCTTTCTTT. This encodes CASSYGSTEAFF.

This chain links TRBV27 with TRBJ2-7; D not certain. Germline V gene lookup returns CDR1 MNHEY and CDR2 SMNVEV (reference sequence). CDR3 length: 14 residues. The ends were cut back, 4 bases at V and 5 bases at J, with 15 bases in the middle. Here the CDR3 DNA reads TGTGCCAGCAGTTGGACGGGTCCGCGAGACGAGCAGTACTTC. It codes for CASSWTGPRDEQYF.

The genes are TRBV27 and TRBJ2-5; 7 bases map to TRBD2. The CDR3 extends over 13 amino acids. The germline V gene has CDR1 MNHEY and CDR2 SMNVEV (reference sequence). The trim removed 6 bases at V and 7 bases at J, leaving 8 bases unmatched. The CDR3 reads CASRGGDRRTQYF. CDR3 DNA: TGTGCCAGCAGGGGGGGGGACCGGAGGACCCAGTACTTC.

V gene TRBV25-1 combines with J gene TRBJ2-1, with a tentative D call TRBD2 (6 bases). This CDR3 has 14 amino acids. Germline lookup yields CDR1 MGHDK and CDR2 SYGVNS. The V end was cut by 4 bases, the J end by 8 bases, with 15 bases between. The CDR3 region is CASSAGAGFDEQFF. The DNA for the CDR3 is TGTGCCAGCAGTGCGGGAGCAGGATTTGATGAGCAGTTCTTC.

This chain uses TRBV29-1 with TRBJ2-1, with TRBD2 as a possible D gene (6 bases). There are 13 residues in the CDR3. In germline, CDR1 is SQVTM, CDR2 ANQGSEA. With 4 bases removed from V and 4 bases from J, the gap between germline ends came to 11 bases. The CDR3 spells CSVVGGGYNEQFF. CDR3 nucleotides: TGCAGCGTTGTAGGCGGAGGGTACAATGAGCAGTTCTTC.